This TCR beta chain was captured by sequencing in a study of early stage breast cancer tumors. Study-level background: Most invasive tumors, about 80% of the 16, were ER+/PR+/HER2-. Overall study findings and caveats: Enriched TCRB sequences shared across patients were mostly commonly generated sequences. Tumor and normal breast were distinguished via blood comparison in most of the 16 patients. Compared with adjacent normal breast tissue, tumors showed about 2.3-fold greater T cell density and higher clonality.

Sequenced by immunoSEQ multiplex PCR; TCRdb stores in-frame clones only, minus some. Seen here are roughly 3,600 clones, about two thirds observed once, and the top ten hold 15% to 20%. The CDR3 is made up of 14 amino acids. V was clipped by 2 bases and J by 4 bases, with 11 bases between them. The germline V gene has CDR1 SGHAT and CDR2 FQNNGV. About this clone: Its antigen is undetermined.

This clonotype originated in a person aged 40-50 years with breast cancer. Sequenced input: breast tumor tissue. V gene TRBV11-2 combines with J gene TRBJ1-1, with D uncertain. Written as DNA, the CDR3 is TGTGCCAGCAGCTTACTAGGGTTGGGCACTGAAGCTTTCTTT. It yields the protein CASSLLGLGTEAFF.